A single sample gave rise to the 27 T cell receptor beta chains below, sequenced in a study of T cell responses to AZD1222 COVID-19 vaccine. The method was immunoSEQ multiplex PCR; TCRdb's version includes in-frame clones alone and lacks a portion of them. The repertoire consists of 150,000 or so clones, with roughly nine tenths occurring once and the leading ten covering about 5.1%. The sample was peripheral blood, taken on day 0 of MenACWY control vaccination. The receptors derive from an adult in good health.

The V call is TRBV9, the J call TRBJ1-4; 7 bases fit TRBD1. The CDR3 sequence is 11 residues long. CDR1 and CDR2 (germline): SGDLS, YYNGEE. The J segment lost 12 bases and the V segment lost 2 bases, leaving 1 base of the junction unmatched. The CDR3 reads CASSVGQQLFF. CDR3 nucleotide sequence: TGTGCCAGCAGCGTGGGACAGCAACTGTTTTTT.

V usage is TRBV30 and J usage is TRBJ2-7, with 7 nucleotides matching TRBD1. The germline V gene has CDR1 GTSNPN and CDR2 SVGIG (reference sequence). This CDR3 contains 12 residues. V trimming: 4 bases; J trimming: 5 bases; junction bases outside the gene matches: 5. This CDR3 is CAWTDRRDEQYF. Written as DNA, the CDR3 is TGTGCCTGGACGGACAGGCGGGACGAGCAGTACTTC.

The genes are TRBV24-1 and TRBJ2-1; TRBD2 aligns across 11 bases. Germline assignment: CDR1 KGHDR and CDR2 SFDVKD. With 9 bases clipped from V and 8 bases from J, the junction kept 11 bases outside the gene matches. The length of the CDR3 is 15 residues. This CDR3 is CATANPGTSGDEQFF. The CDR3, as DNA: TGTGCCACCGCTAACCCCGGGACTAGCGGCGATGAGCAGTTCTTC.

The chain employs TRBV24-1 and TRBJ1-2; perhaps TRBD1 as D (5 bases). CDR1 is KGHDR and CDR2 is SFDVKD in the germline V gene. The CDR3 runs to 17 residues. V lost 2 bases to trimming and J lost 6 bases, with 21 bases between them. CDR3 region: CATSDSSAVGELDGYTF. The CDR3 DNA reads TGTGCCACCAGTGATTCCTCCGCCGTGGGGGAACTGGATGGCTACACCTTC.

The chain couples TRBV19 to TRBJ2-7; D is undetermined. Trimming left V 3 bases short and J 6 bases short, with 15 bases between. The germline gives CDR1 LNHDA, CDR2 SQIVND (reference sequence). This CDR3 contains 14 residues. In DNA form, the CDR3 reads TGTGCCAGTAGTATGGGCCAAACGGTTGGCGAGCAGTACTTC. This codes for CASSMGQTVGEQYF.

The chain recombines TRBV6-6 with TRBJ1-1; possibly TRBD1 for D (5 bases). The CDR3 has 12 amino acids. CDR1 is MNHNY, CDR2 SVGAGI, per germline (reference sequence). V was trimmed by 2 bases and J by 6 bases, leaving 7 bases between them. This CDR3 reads CASSYGGAEAFF. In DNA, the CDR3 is TGTGCCAGCAGTTACGGGGGAGCTGAAGCTTTCTTT.

In nucleotides, the CDR3 is TGTGCCAGCAGTGAGGGAGTAACTAATGAAAAACTGTTTTTT. This encodes CASSEGVTNEKLFF. The chain links TRBV28 to TRBJ1-4; the D is unclear. V lost 5 bases and J lost 1, with 8 bases in between. Germline CDR1 and CDR2: MDHEN and SYDVKM. This CDR3 has 14 amino acids.

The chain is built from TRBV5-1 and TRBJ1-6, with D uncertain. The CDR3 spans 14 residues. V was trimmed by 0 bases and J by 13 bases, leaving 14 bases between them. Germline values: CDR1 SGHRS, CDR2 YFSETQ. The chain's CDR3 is CASSLAMEEEPLHF. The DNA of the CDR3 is TGCGCCAGCAGCTTGGCAATGGAGGAGGAGCCCCTCCACTTT.

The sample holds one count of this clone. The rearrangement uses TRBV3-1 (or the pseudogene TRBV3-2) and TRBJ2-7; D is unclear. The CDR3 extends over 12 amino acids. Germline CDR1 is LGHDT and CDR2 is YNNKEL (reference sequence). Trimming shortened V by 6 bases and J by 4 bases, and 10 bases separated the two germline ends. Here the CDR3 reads CASSTDRYEQYF. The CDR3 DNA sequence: TGTGCCAGCAGTACCGACCGATACGAGCAGTACTTC.

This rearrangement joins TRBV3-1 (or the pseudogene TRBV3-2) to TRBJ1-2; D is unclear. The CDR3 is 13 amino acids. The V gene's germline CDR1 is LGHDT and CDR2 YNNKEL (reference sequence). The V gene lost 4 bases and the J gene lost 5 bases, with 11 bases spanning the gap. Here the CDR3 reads CASSLEVGYGYTF. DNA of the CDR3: TGTGCCAGCAGCCTAGAGGTGGGGTATGGCTACACCTTC.

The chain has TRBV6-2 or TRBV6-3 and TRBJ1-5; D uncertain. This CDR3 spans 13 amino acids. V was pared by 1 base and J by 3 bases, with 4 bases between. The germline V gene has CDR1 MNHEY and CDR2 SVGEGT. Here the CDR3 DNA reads TGTGCCAGCAGTTACTTCCCCAATCAGCCCCAGCATTTT. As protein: CASSYFPNQPQHF.

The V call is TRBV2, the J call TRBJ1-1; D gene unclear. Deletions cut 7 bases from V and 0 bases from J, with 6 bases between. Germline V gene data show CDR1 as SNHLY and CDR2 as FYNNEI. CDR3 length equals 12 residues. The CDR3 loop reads CASIVMNTEAFF. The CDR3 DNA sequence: TGTGCCAGCATAGTGATGAACACTGAAGCTTTCTTT.

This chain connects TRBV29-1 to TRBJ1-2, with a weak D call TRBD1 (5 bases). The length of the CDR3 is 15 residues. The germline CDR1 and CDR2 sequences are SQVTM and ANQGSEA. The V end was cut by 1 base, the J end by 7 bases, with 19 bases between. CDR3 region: CSVEVGQGVGGGYTF. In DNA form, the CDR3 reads TGCAGCGTTGAAGTGGGCCAGGGAGTCGGAGGTGGCTACACCTTC. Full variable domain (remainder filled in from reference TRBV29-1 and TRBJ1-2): SAVISQKPSRDICQRGTSLTIQCQVDSQVTMMFWYRQQPGQSLTLIATANQGSEATYESGFVIDKFPISRPNLTFSTLTVSNMSPEDSSIYLCSVEVGQGVGGGYTFGSGTRLTVV.

CDR3 sequence (DNA): TGCGCCAGCAGCTTACGACAGGGGGCGCCAGAGCAGTACGTC. This codes for CASSLRQGAPEQYV. The chain uses TRBV4-1 and TRBJ2-7; TRBD1 matches at 10 bases. The CDR3 length is 14 residues. V shed 5 bases, J shed 7 bases, and the junction held 8 bases outside the gene matches. Per the germline V gene, CDR1 is MGHRA and CDR2 is YSYEKL.

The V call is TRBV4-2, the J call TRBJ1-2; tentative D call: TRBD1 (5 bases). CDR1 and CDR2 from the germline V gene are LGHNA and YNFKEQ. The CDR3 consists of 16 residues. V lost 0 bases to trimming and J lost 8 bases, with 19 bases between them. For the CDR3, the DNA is TGTGCCAGCAGCCAAGACCGACAGAGCTCTACTCGGGGCTACACCTTC. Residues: CASSQDRQSSTRGYTF.

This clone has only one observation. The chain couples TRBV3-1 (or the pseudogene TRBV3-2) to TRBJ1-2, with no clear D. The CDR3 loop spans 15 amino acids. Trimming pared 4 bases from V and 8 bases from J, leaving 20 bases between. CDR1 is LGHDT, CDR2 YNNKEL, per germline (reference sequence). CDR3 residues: CASSLDLSPLRGYTF. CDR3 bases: TGTGCCAGCAGCCTAGATTTGAGCCCGCTAAGAGGCTACACCTTC.

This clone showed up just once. The CDR3: CASKIGQQGLGYTF. CDR3 DNA sequence: TGTGCCAGTAAAATTGGACAGCAGGGACTTGGCTACACCTTC. The gene calls are TRBV19 and TRBJ1-2, with a tentative D call TRBD1 (6 bases). This CDR3 comprises 14 residues. Germline V gene lookup returns CDR1 LNHDA and CDR2 SQIVND (reference sequence). The V and J ends lost 7 bases and 7 bases respectively, with 19 bases between them.

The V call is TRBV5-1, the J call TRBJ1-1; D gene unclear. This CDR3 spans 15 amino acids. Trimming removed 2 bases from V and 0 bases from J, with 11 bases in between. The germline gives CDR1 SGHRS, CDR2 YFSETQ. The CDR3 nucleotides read TGCGCCAGCAGCTTCCAAAGCCCTTTGAACACTGAAGCTTTCTTT. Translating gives CASSFQSPLNTEAFF.

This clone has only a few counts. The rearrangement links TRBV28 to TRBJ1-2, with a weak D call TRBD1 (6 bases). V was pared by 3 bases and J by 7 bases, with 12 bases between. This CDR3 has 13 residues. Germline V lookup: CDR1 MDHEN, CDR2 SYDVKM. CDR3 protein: CASSLSGGRGYTF. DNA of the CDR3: TGTGCCAGCAGTTTGTCGGGGGGGCGTGGCTACACCTTC.

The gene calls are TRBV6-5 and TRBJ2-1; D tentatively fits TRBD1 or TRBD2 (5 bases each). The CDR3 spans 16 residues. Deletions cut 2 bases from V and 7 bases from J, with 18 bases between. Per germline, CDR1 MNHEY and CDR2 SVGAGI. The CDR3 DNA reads TGTGCCAGCAGTTACCATCAGGGACCGCTAAGGAATGAGCAGTTCTTC. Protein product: CASSYHQGPLRNEQFF.

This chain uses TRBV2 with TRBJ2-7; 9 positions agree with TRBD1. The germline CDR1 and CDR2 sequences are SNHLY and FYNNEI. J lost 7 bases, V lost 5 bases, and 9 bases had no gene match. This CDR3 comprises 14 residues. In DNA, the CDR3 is TGTGCCAGCAGTCTTTGGACAGGGGAGGGGGAGCAGTACTTC. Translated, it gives CASSLWTGEGEQYF.

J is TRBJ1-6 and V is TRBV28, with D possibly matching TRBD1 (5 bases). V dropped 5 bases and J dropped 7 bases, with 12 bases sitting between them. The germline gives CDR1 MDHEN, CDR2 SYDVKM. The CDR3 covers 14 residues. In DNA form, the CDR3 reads TGTGCCAGCAGTCCACGACAGCTAAATTCACCCCTCCACTTT. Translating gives CASSPRQLNSPLHF.

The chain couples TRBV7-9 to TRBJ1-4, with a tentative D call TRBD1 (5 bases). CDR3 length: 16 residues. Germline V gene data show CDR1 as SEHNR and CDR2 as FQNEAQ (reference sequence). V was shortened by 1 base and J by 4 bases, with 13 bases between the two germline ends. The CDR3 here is CASSLGVGAYNEKLFF. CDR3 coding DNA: TGTGCCAGCAGCTTAGGAGTCGGGGCCTATAATGAAAAACTGTTTTTT.

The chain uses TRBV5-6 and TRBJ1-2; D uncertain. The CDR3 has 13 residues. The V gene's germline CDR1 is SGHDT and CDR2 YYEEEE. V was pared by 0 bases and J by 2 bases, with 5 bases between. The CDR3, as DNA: TGTGCCAGCAGCTTGGCGGCGAACTATGGCTACACCTTC. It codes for CASSLAANYGYTF.

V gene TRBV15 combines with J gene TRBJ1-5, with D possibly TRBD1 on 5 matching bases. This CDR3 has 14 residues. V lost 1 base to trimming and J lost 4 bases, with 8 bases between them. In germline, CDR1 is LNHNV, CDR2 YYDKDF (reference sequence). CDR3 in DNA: TGTGCCACCAGCAGAGGGGGCGGGAATCAGCCCCAGCATTTT. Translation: CATSRGGGNQPQHF.

Written as DNA, the CDR3 is TGTGCCAGTAGTATAGTGAGTAGCGGGAGTCGCGAGCAGTACTTC. Amino acid sequence: CASSIVSSGSREQYF. V and J are TRBV19 and TRBJ2-7, with 9 bases matching TRBD2. Germline lookup yields CDR1 LNHDA and CDR2 SQIVND (reference sequence). The V gene end was trimmed by 1 base and the J gene end by 6 bases; junction bases not matched to a gene: 7. CDR3 length equals 15 residues.

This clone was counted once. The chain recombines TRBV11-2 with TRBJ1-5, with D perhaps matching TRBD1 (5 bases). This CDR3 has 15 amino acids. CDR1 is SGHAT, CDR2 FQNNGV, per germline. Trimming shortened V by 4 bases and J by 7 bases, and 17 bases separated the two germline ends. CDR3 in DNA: TGTGCCAGCAGCTCGTTGGTGGGGACGGGGCAGCCCCAGCATTTT. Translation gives CASSSLVGTGQPQHF.